This T cell receptor beta chain derives from a study of blood T cell repertoires in COVID-19. Study in general: Specimens from acute and convalescent COVID-19 originated in the United States, Italy and Spain. The cDNA or gDNA used as material had been derived from T cells, B-cell-depleted T cells, or PBMCs.

The CDR3 extends over 14 amino acids. Trimming removed 6 bases at V and 2 bases at J, with 13 bases between. Germline assignment: CDR1 MNHEY and CDR2 SMNVEV (reference sequence). Per the authors' pipeline: Estimated nucleated cell counts came from reference gene primer amplification. The protocol was immunoSEQ multiplex PCR, while the TCRdb copy is restricted to in-frame clones and leaves out a portion. That table is the source of V, J and clone size, and D and trimming were worked out from the DNA. The sample lists around 200,000 clones, roughly 80% seen once, with more than 9% in the top ten. This clone was observed a single time.

This receptor was taken from a woman older than 75 with acute or convalescent COVID-19. The specimen was peripheral blood. The rearrangement links TRBV27 to TRBJ1-2, with D perhaps matching TRBD1 (6 bases). The CDR3 spells CASSPGDPNYGYTF. The CDR3 nucleotides are TGTGCCAGCAGCCCAGGGGATCCCAACTATGGCTACACCTTC.